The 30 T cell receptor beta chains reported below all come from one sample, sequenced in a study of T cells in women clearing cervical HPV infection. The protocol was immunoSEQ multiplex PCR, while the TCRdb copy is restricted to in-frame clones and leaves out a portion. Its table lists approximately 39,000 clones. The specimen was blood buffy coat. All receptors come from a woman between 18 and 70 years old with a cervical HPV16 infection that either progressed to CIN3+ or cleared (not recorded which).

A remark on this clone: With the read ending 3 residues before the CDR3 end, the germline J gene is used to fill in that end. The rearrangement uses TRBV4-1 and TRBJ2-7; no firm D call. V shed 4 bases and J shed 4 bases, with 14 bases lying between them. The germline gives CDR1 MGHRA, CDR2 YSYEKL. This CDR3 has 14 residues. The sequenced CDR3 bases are TGCGCCAGCAGCCCAACACCCGACGGGTACGAG. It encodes CASSPTPDGYE. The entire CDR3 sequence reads CASSPTPDGYEQYF.

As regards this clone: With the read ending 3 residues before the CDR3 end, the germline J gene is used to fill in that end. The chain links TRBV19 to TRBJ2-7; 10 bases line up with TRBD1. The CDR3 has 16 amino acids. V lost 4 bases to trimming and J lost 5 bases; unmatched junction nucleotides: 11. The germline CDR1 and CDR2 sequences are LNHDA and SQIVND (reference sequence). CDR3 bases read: TGTGCCAGTAGTAAAGCGTTAGGACAGGGGGTGCACGAG. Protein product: CASSKALGQGVHE. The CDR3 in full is CASSKALGQGVHEQYF.

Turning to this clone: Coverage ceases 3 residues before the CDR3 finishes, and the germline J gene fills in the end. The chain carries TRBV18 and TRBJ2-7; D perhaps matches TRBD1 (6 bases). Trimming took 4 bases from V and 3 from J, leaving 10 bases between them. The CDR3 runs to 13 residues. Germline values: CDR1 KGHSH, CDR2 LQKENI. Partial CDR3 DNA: TGTGCCAGCTCACAGGGGGACGGCTACGAG. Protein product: CASSQGDGYE. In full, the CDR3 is CASSQGDGYEQYF.

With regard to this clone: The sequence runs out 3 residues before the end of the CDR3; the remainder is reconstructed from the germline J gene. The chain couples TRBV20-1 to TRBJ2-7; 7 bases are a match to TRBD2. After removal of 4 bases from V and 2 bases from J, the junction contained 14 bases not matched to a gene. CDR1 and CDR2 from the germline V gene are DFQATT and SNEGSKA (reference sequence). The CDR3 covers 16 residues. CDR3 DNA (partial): TGCAGTGCTACTGAAGACCGCGCTAGCGGAACCTACGAG. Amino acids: CSATEDRASGTYE. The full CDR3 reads CSATEDRASGTYEQYF.

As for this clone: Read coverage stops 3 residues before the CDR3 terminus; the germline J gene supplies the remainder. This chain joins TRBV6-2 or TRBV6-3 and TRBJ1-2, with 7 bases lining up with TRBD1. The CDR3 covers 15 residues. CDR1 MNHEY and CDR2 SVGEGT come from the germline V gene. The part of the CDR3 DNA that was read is TGTGCCAGCAGTCAAGGGGGCCATAGGTACGGCGAC. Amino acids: CASSQGGHRYGD. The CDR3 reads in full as CASSQGGHRYGDYTF.

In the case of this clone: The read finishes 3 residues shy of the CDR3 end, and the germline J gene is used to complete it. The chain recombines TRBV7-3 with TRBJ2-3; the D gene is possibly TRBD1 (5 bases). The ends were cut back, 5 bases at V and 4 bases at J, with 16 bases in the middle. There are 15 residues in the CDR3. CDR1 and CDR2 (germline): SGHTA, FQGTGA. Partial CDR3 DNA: TGTGCCAGCAGCCCTTCTTTAAGGGGCTCAGATACG. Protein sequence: CASSPSLRGSDT. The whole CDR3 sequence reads CASSPSLRGSDTQYF.

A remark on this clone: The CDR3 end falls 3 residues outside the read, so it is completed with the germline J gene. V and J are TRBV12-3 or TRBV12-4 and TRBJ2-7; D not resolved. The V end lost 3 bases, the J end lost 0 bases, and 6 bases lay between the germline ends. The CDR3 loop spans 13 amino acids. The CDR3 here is CASSLSISYEQYF. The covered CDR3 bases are TGTGCCAGCAGTTTGAGCATCTCCTACGAG.

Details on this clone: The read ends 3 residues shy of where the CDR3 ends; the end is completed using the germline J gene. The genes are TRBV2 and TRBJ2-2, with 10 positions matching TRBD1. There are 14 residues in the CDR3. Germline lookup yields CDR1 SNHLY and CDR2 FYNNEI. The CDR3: CASSDGTGALKLFF. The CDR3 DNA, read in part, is TGTGCCAGCAGTGATGGGACAGGGGCCTTAAAG. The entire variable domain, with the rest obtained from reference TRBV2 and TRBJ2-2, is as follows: EPEVTQTPSHQVTQMGQEVILRCVPISNHLYFYWYRQILGQKVEFLVSFYNNEISEKSEIFDDQFSVERPDGSNFTLKIRSTKLEDSAMYFCASSDGTGALKLFFGEGSRLTVL.

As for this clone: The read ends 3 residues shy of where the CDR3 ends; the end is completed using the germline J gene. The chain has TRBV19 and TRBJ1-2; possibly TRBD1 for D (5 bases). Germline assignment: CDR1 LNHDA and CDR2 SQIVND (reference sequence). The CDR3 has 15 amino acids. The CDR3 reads CASSLRGGSYNDYTF. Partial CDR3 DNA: TGTGCCAGTAGTTTGCGGGGGGGGTCCTACAATGAC.

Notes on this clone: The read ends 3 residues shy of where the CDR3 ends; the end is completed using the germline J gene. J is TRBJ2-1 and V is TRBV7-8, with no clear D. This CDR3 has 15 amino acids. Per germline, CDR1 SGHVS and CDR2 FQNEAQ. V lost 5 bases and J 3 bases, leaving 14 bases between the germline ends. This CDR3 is CASSPHERVYNEQFF. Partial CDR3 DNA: TGTGCCAGCAGCCCTCATGAACGGGTCTACAATGAG.

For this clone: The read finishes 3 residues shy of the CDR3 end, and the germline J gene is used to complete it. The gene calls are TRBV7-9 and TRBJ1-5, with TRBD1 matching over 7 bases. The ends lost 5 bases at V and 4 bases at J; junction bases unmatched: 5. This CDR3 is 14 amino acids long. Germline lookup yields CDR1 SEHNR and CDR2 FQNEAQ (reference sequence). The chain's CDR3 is CASSPMTGNQPQHF. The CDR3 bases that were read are TGTGCCAGCAGCCCCATGACAGGGAATCAGCCC.

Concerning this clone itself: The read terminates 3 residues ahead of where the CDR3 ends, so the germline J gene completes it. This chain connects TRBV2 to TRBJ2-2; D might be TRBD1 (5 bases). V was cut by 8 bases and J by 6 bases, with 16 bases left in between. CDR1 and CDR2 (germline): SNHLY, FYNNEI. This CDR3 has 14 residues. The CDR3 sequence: CASLGALGSGELFF. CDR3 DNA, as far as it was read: TGTGCCAGCTTAGGGGCCCTAGGATCCGGGGAG.

CDR3 DNA, as far as it was read: TGTGCCAGCAGCTTAACCGGAAGCGGGGCTGCAGATACG. Translating gives CASSLTGSGAADT. The complete CDR3 reads CASSLTGSGAADTQYF. This chain links TRBV7-3 with TRBJ2-3; 7 nucleotides match TRBD2. The CDR3 end falls 3 residues outside the read, so it is completed with the germline J gene. Per germline, CDR1 SGHTA and CDR2 FQGTGA. V shed 0 bases, J shed 4 bases, and the junction held 7 bases outside the gene matches. This CDR3 comprises 16 residues.

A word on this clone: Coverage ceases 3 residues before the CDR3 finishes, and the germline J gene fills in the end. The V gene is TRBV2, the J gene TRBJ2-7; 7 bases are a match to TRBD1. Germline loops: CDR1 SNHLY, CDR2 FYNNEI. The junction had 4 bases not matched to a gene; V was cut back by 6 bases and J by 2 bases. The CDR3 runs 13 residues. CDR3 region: CASRTGLPYEQYF. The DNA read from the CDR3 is TGTGCCAGCAGGACAGGGTTACCCTACGAG.

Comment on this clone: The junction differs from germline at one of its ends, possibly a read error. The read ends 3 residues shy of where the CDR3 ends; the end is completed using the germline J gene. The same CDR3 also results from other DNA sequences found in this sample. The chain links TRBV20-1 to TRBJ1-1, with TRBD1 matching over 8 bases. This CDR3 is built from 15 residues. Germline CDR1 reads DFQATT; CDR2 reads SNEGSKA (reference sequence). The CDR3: CSASQAGTGNTEAFF. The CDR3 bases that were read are TGCAGCGCTAGTCAAGCCGGGACAGGGAACACTGAA.

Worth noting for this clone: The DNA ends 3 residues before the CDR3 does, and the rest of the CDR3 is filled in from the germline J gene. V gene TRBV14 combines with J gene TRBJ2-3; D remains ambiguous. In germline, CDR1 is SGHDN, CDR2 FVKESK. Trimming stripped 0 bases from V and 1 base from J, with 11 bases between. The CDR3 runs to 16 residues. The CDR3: CASSQDLGARTDTQYF. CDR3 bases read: TGTGCCAGCAGCCAAGATCTGGGCGCCCGCACAGATACG.

CDR3 protein: CASSPLQGANEQFF. Partial CDR3 DNA: TGTGCCAGCTCACCGCTTCAGGGGGCCAATGAG. The chain employs TRBV18 and TRBJ2-1, with 8 positions matching TRBD1. The read finishes 3 residues shy of the CDR3 end, and the germline J gene is used to complete it. Trimming at V came to 3 bases and at J to 6 bases, leaving 4 bases not matched to a gene. Germline V CDR1 and CDR2: KGHSH, LQKENI. CDR3 length equals 14 residues.

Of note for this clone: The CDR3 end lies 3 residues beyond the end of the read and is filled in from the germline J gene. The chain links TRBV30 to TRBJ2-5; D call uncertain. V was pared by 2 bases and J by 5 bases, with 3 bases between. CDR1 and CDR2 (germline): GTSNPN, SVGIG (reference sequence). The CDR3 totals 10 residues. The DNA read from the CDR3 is TGTGCCTGGAGTAGGGAGACC. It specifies CAWSRET. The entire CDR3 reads CAWSRETQYF.

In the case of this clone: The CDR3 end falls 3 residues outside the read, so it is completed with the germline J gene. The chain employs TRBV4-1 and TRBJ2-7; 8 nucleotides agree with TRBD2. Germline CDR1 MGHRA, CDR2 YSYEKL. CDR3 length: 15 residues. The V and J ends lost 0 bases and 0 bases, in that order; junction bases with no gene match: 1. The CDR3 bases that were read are TGCGCCAGCAGCCAAGACGGGACTAGCTCCTACGAG. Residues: CASSQDGTSSYE. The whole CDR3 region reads CASSQDGTSSYEQYF.

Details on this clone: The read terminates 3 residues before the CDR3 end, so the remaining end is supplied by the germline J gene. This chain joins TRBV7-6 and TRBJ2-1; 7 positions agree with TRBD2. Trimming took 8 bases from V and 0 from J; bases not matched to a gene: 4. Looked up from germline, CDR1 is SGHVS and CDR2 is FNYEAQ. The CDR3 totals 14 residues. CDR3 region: CASARDYSYNEQFF. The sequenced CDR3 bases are TGTGCCAGCGCCCGGGACTACTCCTACAATGAG.

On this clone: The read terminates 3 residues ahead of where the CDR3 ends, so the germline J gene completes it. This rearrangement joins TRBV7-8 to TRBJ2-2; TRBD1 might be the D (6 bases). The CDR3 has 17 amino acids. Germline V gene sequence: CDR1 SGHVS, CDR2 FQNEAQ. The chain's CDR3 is CASSLAGTPVPKEKLFF. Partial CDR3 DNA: TGTGCCAGCAGCTTAGCCGGGACACCCGTACCGAAAGAAAAG. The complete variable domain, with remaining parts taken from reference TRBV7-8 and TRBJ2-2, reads GAGVSQSPRYKVAKRGQDVALRCDPISGHVSLFWYQQALGQGPEFLTYFQNEAQLDKSGLPSDRFFAERPEGSVSTLKIQRTQQEDSAVYLCASSLAGTPVPKEKLFFGEGSRLTVL.

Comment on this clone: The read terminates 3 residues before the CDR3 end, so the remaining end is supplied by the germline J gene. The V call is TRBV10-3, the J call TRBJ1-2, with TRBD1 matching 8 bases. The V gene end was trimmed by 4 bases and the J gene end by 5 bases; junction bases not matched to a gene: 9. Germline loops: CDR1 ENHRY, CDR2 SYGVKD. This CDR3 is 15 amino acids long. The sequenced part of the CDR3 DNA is TGTGCCATCAGTGGGTCCAGGGGGCAGGGGTATGGC. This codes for CAISGSRGQGYG. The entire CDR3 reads CAISGSRGQGYGYTF.

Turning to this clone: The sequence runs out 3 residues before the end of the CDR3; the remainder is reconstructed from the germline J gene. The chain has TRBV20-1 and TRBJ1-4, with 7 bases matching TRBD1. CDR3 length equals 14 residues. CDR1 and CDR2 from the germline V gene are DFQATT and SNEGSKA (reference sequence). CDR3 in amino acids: CSHRRGPSSSPLFF. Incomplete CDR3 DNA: TGCAGTCATAGGAGGGGGCCCAGTTCTTCACCA.

The CDR3 bases that were read are TGCAGTGCCAGCACGACTAGCGGGGGGTTCTCCTACAATGAG. This codes for CSASTTSGGFSYNE. The CDR3 as a whole reads CSASTTSGGFSYNEQFF. V and J are TRBV20-1 and TRBJ2-1; 13 bases match TRBD2. The read ends 3 residues early relative to the CDR3; the germline J gene fills the gap. Losses at the gene ends were 6 bases for V and 0 bases for J; bases not matched to a gene: 8. This CDR3 comprises 17 residues. The germline CDR1 and CDR2 sequences are DFQATT and SNEGSKA (reference sequence).

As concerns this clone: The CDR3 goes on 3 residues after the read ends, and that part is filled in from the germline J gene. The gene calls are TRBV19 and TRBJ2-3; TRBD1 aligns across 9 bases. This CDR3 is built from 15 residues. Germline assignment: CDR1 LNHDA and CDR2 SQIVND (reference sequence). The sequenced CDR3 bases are TGTGCCAGTAACATCCGCGGGACAGGGCAAGAGACG. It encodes CASNIRGTGQET. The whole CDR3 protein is CASNIRGTGQETQYF.

The covered CDR3 bases are TGTGCCAGCAGTGAAGACAGTAGCAATCAGCCC. It encodes CASSEDSSNQP. The entire CDR3 reads CASSEDSSNQPQHF. The V gene is TRBV2, the J gene TRBJ1-5; D uncertain. Read data end 3 residues before the CDR3 end; the end is taken from the germline J gene. Germline V gives CDR1 SNHLY, CDR2 FYNNEI. Trimming cost V 1 base and J 0 bases, with 4 bases left between them. The CDR3 contains 14 residues.

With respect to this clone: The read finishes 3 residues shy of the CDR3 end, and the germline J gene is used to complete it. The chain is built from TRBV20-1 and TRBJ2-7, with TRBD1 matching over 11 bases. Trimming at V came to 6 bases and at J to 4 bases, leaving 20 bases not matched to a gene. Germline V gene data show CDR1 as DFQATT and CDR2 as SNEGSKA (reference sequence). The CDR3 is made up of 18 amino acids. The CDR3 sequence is CSAPEGGFGTGGWYEQYF. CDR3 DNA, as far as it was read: TGCAGTGCCCCCGAGGGGGGGTTCGGGACAGGGGGGTGGTACGAG.

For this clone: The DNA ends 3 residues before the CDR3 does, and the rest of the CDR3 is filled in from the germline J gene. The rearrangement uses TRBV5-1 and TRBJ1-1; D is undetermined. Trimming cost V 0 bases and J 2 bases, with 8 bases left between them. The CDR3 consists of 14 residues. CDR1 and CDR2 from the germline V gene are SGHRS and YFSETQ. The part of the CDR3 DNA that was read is TGCGCCAGCAGCTTGGACACAGATAACACTGAA. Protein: CASSLDTDNTE. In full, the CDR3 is CASSLDTDNTEAFF. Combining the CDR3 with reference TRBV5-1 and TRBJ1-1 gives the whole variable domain KAGVTQTPRYLIKTRGQQVTLSCSPISGHRSVSWYQQTPGQGLQFLFEYFSETQRNKGNFPGRFSGRQFSNSRSEMNVSTLELGDSALYLCASSLDTDNTEAFFGQGTRLTVV.

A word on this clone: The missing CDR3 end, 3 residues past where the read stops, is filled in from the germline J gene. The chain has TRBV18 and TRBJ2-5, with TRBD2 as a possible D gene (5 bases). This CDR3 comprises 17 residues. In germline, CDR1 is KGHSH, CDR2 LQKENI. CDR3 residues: CASSPISAGPTTDTQYF. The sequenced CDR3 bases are TGTGCCAGCTCACCGATTTCCGCAGGACCGACTACGGATACC. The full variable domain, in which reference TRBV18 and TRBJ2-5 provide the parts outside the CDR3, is NAGVMQNPRHLVRRRGQEARLRCSPMKGHSHVYWYRQLPEEGLKFMVYLQKENIIDESGMPKERFSAEFPKEGPSILRIQQVVRGDSAAYFCASSPISAGPTTDTQYFGPGTRLLVL.

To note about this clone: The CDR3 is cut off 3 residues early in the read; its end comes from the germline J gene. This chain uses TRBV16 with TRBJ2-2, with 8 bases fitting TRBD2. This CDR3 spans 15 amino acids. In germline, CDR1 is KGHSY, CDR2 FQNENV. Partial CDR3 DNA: TGTGCCAGCAGCCTCACGGGGGGGGCTAATTCACCG. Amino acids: CASSLTGGANSP. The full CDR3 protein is CASSLTGGANSPLFF.